This T cell receptor beta chain appears in the sequencing data of a study of blood T cell repertoires in COVID-19 (dated by TCRdb to the early 2020s). Regarding the complete study: Samples from collaborators originated in the United States, Italy and Spain and spanned both the acute and convalescent phases of COVID-19. The material from the prospective study consisted of cDNA or gDNA derived from T cells, B-cell-depleted T cells, or PBMCs. The dataset comprised deeply sampled blood TCRbeta repertoires from subjects exposed to, actively infected with, or recovered from COVID-19. The repertoires were released in a freely available public database meant as a resource for research on the immune response to SARS-CoV-2. The samples were drawn from the first 160 participants of the ongoing ImmuneRACE study and from 1,254 subjects provided by 6 global collaborators. A de-identified subject ID, COVID-19 status, age in years and sex were almost always included in the sample metadata. Where HLA class I and class II types were available, the types were taken from metadata supplied by the sample provider, not from assay-based typing.

TCRbeta CDR3 regions were amplified from genomic DNA using the immunoSEQ Assay, a bias-controlled multiplex PCR. Concerning the study's data processing: The number of nucleated cells in each sample was estimated from the amplification of reference gene primers within the assay. Sequence reads were collapsed and filtered to measure the absolute abundance of every unique TCRbeta CDR3 rearrangement. Productive Simpson clonality was computed per sample as the square root of Simpson's diversity index over productive rearrangements. This is the immuneACCESS table as TCRdb keeps it, with only in-frame sequences that have V and J called. A part of the clones is gone; compared with another copy, unresolved V genes explain less than half, and the rest is unexplained. V, J and clone size were drawn from that table, and D and trimming were deduced from the DNA. The sample yields 25,000 to 35,000 clones; over 75% were counted once. The top ten clonotypes cover about 7.1% of the sample.

A word on this clone: It has no known antigen specificity. Base qualities are not recorded, but no much larger clone differs from it by a single base.

Trimming takes 3 bases from V and 1 base from J, and the germline ends sit 6 bases apart. From its cysteine to its phenylalanine, the CDR3 spans 13 amino acids. The DNA shown is the 39-base CDR3, in frame from base 1. Via the germline V gene, CDR1 is SGHDN and CDR2 FVKESK. Broad study findings and their caveats: Clinical and demographic metadata were provided uncurated, with the amount varying by source and participant.

Collaborating institutions collected whole blood in K2EDTA tubes following their own protocols. For TCRbeta analysis, collaborators shipped samples in one of three forms: frozen whole blood, isolated PBMCs, or DNA extracted from either of those sample types. The receptor was derived from a man aged 55 to 70 with active COVID-19. The rearranged chain carries TRBV14 and TRBJ1-1; no D gene can be assigned with confidence. The sample consisted of peripheral blood. The CDR3: CASSQKANTEAFF. The sequenced DNA is TGTGCCAGCAGCCAGAAAGCGAACACTGAAGCTTTCTTT.